The 20 T cell receptor beta chains below were found in one sample sequenced in a study of CD4 T cells in relation to SARS-CoV-2 and coronaviruses. The table came from immunoSEQ multiplex PCR; TCRdb's copy has only in-frame clones and leaves some out. The sample lists about 59,000 clones; roughly 85% were seen once. Unexposed donor CD4+ T cells date from 2011-2018, before the COVID-19 pandemic. Sequencing used memory CD4+ T cells from PBMCs. These receptors were taken from a human donor in good health.

V is TRBV4-2 and J is TRBJ1-2, with 9 bases identical to TRBD1. J gave up 4 bases and V 4 bases, and 7 bases lay outside the gene matches. Looked up from germline, CDR1 is LGHNA and CDR2 is YNFKEQ. CDR3 length equals 15 residues. The CDR3 nucleotides read TGTGCCAGCAGCCGGGACGGACAGGGGACCTATGGCTACACCTTC. Amino acid sequence: CASSRDGQGTYGYTF.

The genes are TRBV18 and TRBJ1-5; D might be TRBD1 (6 bases). The CDR3 loop spans 14 amino acids. The ends were cut back, 4 bases at V and 4 bases at J, with 11 bases in the middle. The germline gives CDR1 KGHSH, CDR2 LQKENI. The CDR3 DNA reads as TGTGCCAGCTCACGGGGGGGGGCGAATCAGCCCCAGCATTTT. Residues: CASSRGGANQPQHF.

The J gene is TRBJ2-7, the V gene TRBV28; TRBD1 is a possible D gene (5 bases). The CDR3 length is 12 residues. The germline V gene encodes CDR1 MDHEN and CDR2 SYDVKM. The V end lost 1 base, the J end lost 9 bases, and 10 bases lay between the germline ends. CDR3 amino acids: CASSLSDTGQYF. The CDR3 DNA reads as TGTGCCAGCAGTTTATCGGACACCGGGCAGTACTTC.

The genes are TRBV28 and TRBJ2-1; 13 nucleotides agree with TRBD2. V shed 5 bases, J shed 7 bases, and the junction held 5 bases outside the gene matches. The CDR3 is 15 amino acids. Per the germline V gene, CDR1 is MDHEN and CDR2 is SYDVKM. The CDR3 DNA reads TGTGCCAGCAGTAGCATGGGACTAGCGGGGAATGAGCAGTTCTTC. Translating gives CASSSMGLAGNEQFF.

The chain employs TRBV6-5 and TRBJ2-1, with D possibly TRBD2 on 6 matching bases. The CDR3 covers 14 residues. V was shortened by 8 bases and J by 0 bases, with 11 bases between the two germline ends. Germline CDR1 reads MNHEY; CDR2 reads SVGAGI. Written as DNA, the CDR3 is TGTGCCAGCCGGGACTCAAGCTCCTACAATGAGCAGTTCTTC. It translates to CASRDSSSYNEQFF.

The chain couples TRBV19 to TRBJ2-3; 9 bases are shared with TRBD1. Germline lookup yields CDR1 LNHDA and CDR2 SQIVND (reference sequence). The CDR3 extends over 13 amino acids. The J segment lost 0 bases and the V segment lost 10 bases, leaving 2 bases of the junction unmatched. DNA for the CDR3: TGTGCCACTGGGACAGGGAGCACAGATACGCAGTATTTT. This encodes CATGTGSTDTQYF. Together with reference TRBV19 and TRBJ2-3, the CDR3 gives the full variable domain: DGGITQSPKYLFRKEGQNVTLSCEQNLNHDAMYWYRQDPGQGLRLIYYSQIVNDFQKGDIAEGYSVSREKKESFPLTVTSAQKNPTAFYLCATGTGSTDTQYFGPGTRLTVL.

The chain employs TRBV12-3 or TRBV12-4 and TRBJ2-5; D tentatively reads TRBD1 or TRBD2 (5 bases each). The CDR3 is made up of 13 amino acids. V gave up 5 bases and J gave up 13 bases, with 20 bases separating them. CDR3 sequence reads: CASSRERDPRGYF. In nucleotides, the CDR3 is TGTGCCAGCAGTCGGGAAAGGGACCCTCGTGGGTACTTC.

The chain joins TRBV6-1 to TRBJ2-7, with 9 nucleotides matching TRBD1. The CDR3 is 16 residues long. Germline V gene lookup returns CDR1 MNHNS and CDR2 SASEGT. V shed 4 bases, J shed 2 bases, and the junction held 9 bases outside the gene matches. This CDR3 reads CASSVPVRDRAYEQYF. CDR3 bases: TGTGCCAGCAGTGTCCCAGTCCGGGACAGGGCCTACGAGCAGTACTTC.

This chain links TRBV7-9 with TRBJ1-3; 7 nucleotides agree with TRBD1. J was trimmed by 7 bases and V by 1 base; bases with no gene match: 4. The CDR3 is 14 residues long. Germline loops: CDR1 SEHNR, CDR2 FQNEAQ (reference sequence). Written as DNA, the CDR3 is TGTGCCAGCAGCTTAGGACAGGGACGGAACACCATATATTTT. Encoded protein: CASSLGQGRNTIYF. Full variable domain (remainder filled in from reference TRBV7-9 and TRBJ1-3): DTGVSQNPRHKITKRGQNVTFRCDPISEHNRLYWYRQTLGQGPEFLTYFQNEAQLEKSRLLSDRFSAERPKGSFSTLEIQRTEQGDSAMYLCASSLGQGRNTIYFGEGSWLTVV.

This rearrangement joins TRBV6-5 to TRBJ1-5; weak D call: TRBD1 (6 bases). Germline V gene data show CDR1 as MNHEY and CDR2 as SVGAGI. The CDR3 sequence is 13 residues long. V was clipped by 6 bases and J by 2 bases, with 8 bases between them. CDR3 in DNA: TGTGCCAGCAGGGAGGGGGGCAATCAGCCCCAGCATTTT. Translated, it gives CASREGGNQPQHF.

Regarding this clone: The identical CDR3 is also encoded by other nucleotide sequences in the sample. This chain joins TRBV7-2 and TRBJ2-7; D is perhaps TRBD1 (5 bases). CDR1 and CDR2 from the germline V gene are SGHTA and FQGNSA. V lost 0 bases, J lost 2 bases, and 11 bases lay in between. The CDR3 has 15 amino acids. The CDR3 DNA sequence: TGTGCCAGCAGCTTAGCCCCGCAGGGCGCCTACGAGCAGTACTTC. Protein product: CASSLAPQGAYEQYF.

V is TRBV6-1 and J is TRBJ1-4; no clear D. The germline V and J ends were trimmed by 4 bases and 5 bases, with 20 bases remaining between them. Per the germline V gene, CDR1 is MNHNS and CDR2 is SASEGT. CDR3 size: 17 residues. Here the CDR3 reads CASSVLLAAPRNEKLFF. The CDR3 nucleotides are TGTGCCAGCAGTGTTCTCCTGGCCGCTCCGAGAAATGAAAAACTGTTTTTT.

This chain connects TRBV7-2 to TRBJ1-2; no firm D call. Germline V gives CDR1 SGHTA, CDR2 FQGNSA. Trimming removed 8 bases from V and 7 bases from J, with 20 bases in between. The CDR3 runs 14 residues. The CDR3 protein is CASSAGRRGSGYTF. The CDR3 DNA follows: TGTGCCAGCTCCGCGGGGAGGAGAGGGAGTGGCTACACCTTC.

CDR3 DNA: TGTGCCAGTAGCGGGACTAGCAGGGACGAGCAGTACTTC. Protein: CASSGTSRDEQYF. The rearrangement uses TRBV19 and TRBJ2-7; 9 bases map to TRBD2. This CDR3 is 13 amino acids long. CDR1 LNHDA and CDR2 SQIVND come from the germline V gene (reference sequence). Unmatched junction bases numbered 5, after V lost 6 bases and J lost 5 bases. Drawing the rest from reference TRBV19 and TRBJ2-7, the complete variable domain is DGGITQSPKYLFRKEGQNVTLSCEQNLNHDAMYWYRQDPGQGLRLIYYSQIVNDFQKGDIAEGYSVSREKKESFPLTVTSAQKNPTAFYLCASSGTSRDEQYFGPGTRLTVT.

The chain carries TRBV5-5 and TRBJ1-1; 10 bases align to TRBD1. Germline V gives CDR1 SGHKS, CDR2 YYEKEE (reference sequence). The CDR3 is made up of 14 amino acids. V trimming: 4 bases; J trimming: 4 bases; junction bases outside the gene matches: 4. This chain's CDR3 is CASSPGTGVTEAFF. The CDR3, as DNA: TGTGCCAGCAGCCCCGGGACAGGGGTCACTGAAGCTTTCTTT.

The chain uses TRBV28 and TRBJ1-5; possibly TRBD1 for D (6 bases). The V end was cut by 6 bases, the J end by 4 bases, with 13 bases between. There are 14 residues in the CDR3. The germline gives CDR1 MDHEN, CDR2 SYDVKM. CDR3 DNA: TGTGCCAGCAGCCCCCTGAGGGGGAATCAGCCCCAGCATTTT. Translation: CASSPLRGNQPQHF. Combining the CDR3 with reference TRBV28 and TRBJ1-5 gives the whole variable domain DVKVTQSSRYLVKRTGEKVFLECVQDMDHENMFWYRQDPGLGLRLIYFSYDVKMKEKGDIPEGYSVSREKKERFSLILESASTNQTSMYLCASSPLRGNQPQHFGDGTRLSIL.

This sequence joins TRBV7-9 and TRBJ1-1; no definite D call. Germline V gene sequence: CDR1 SEHNR, CDR2 FQNEAQ (reference sequence). V was trimmed by 5 bases and J by 1 base, leaving 8 bases between them. There are 13 residues in the CDR3. For the CDR3, the DNA is TGTGCCAGCAGCCTTGCGCCGAACACTGAAGCTTTCTTT. Protein: CASSLAPNTEAFF.

The CDR3 DNA sequence: TGTGCCAGCAGGGAGGACCACAATCAGCCCCAGCATTTT. Protein sequence: CASREDHNQPQHF. The chain uses TRBV2 and TRBJ1-5, with D uncertain. CDR3 length: 13 amino acids. Trimming removed 6 bases from V and 3 bases from J, with 9 bases in between. Germline CDR1 is SNHLY and CDR2 is FYNNEI.

The CDR3, as DNA: TGCGCCAGCAGTGGGTGGGGGGGTGGCGGCACTGAAGCTTTCTTT. Translated, it gives CASSGWGGGGTEAFF. This chain joins TRBV10-2 and TRBJ1-1; the D gene is possibly TRBD1 (5 bases). Per germline, CDR1 WSHSY and CDR2 SAAADI. V was shortened by 4 bases and J by 4 bases, with 16 bases between the two germline ends. The CDR3 is 15 residues long.

This rearrangement joins TRBV18 to TRBJ2-7; tentative D call: TRBD2 (5 bases). This CDR3 contains 12 residues. Trimming removed 6 bases at V and 6 bases at J, with 12 bases between. The V gene's germline CDR1 is KGHSH and CDR2 LQKENI. CDR3 amino acids: CASSPATSEQYF. For the CDR3, the DNA is TGTGCCAGCTCGCCTGCTACTAGCGAGCAGTACTTC.